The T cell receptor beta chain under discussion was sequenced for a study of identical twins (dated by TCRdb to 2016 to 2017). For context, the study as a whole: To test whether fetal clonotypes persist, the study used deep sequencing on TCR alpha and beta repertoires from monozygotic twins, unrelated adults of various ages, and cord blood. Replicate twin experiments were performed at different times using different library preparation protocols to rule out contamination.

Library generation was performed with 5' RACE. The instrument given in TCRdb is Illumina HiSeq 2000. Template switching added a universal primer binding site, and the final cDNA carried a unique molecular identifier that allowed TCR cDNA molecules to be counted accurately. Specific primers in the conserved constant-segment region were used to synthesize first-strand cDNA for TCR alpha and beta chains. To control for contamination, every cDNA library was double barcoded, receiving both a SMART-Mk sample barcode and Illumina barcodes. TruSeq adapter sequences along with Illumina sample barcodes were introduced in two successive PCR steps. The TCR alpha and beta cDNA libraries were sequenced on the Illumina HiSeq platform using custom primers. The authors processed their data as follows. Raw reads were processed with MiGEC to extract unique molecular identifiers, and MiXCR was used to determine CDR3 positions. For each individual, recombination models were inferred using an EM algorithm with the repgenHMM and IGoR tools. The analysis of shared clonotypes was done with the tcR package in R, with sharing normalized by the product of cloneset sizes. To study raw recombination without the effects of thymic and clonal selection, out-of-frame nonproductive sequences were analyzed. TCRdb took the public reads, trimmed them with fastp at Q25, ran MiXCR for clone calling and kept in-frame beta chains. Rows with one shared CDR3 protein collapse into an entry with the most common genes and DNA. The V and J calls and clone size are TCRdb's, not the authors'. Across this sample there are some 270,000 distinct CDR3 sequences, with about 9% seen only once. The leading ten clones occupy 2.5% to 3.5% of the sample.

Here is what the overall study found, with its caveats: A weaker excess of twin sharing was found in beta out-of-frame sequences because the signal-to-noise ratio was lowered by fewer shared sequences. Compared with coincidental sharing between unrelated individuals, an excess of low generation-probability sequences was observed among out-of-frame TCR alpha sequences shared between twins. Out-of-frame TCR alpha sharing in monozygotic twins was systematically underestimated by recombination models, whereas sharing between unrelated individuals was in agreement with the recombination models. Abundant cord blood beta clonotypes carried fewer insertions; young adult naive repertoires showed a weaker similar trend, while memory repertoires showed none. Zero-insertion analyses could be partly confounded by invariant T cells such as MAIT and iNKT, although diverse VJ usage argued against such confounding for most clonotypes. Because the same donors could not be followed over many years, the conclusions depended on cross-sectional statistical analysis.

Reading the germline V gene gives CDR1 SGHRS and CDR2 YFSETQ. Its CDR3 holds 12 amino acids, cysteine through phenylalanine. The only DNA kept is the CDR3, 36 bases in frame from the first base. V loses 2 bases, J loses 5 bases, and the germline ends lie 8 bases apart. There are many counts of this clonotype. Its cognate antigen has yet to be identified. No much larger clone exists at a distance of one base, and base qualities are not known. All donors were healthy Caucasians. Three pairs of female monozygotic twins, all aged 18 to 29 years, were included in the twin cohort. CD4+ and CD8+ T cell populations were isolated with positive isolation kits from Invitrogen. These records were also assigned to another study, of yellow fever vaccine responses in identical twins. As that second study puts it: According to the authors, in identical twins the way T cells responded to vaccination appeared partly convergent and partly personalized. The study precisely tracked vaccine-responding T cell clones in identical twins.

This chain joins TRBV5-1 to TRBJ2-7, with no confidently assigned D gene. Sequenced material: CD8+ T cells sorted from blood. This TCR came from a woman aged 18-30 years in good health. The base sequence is TGCGCCAGCAGCTTTTTGGACGACGAGCAGTACTTC. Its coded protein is CASSFLDDEQYF. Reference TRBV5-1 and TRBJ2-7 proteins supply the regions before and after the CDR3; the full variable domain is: KAGVTQTPRYLIKTRGQQVTLSCSPISGHRSVSWYQQTPGQGLQFLFEYFSETQRNKGNFPGRFSGRQFSNSRSEMNVSTLELGDSALYLCASSFLDDEQYFGPGTRLTVT.